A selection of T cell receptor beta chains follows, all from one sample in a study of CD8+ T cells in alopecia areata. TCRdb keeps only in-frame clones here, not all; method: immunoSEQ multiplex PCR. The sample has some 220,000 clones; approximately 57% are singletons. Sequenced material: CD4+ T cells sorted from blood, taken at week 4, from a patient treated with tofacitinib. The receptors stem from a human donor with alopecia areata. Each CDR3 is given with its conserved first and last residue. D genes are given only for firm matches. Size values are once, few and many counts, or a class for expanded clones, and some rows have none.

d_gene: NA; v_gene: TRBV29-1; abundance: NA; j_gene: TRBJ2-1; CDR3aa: CSVDMANEQFF; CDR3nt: TGCAGCGTTGACATGGCGAATGAGCAGTTCTTC
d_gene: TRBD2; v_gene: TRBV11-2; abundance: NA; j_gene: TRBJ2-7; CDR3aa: CASMASGGYEQYF; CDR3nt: TGTGCCAGCATGGCCAGCGGGGGGTACGAGCAGTACTTC
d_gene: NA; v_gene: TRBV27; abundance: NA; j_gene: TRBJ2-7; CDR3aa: CASGKPQGSSYEQYF; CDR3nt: TGTGCCAGCGGCAAGCCACAGGGTTCTTCCTACGAGCAGTACTTC
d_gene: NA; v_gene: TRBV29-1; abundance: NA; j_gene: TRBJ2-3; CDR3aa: CSSRDTRTDTQYF; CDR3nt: TGCAGCTCCCGGGACACAAGAACAGATACGCAGTATTTT
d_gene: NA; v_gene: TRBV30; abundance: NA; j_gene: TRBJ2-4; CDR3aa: CAWSVKGVNIQYF; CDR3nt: TGTGCCTGGAGTGTAAAGGGCGTAAACATTCAGTACTTC
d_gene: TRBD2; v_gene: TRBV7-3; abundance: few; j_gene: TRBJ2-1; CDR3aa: CASSQVLAGINEQFF; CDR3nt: TGTGCCAGCAGCCAGGTACTAGCGGGGATCAATGAGCAGTTCTTC
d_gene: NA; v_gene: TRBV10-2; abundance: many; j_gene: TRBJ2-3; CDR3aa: CASSEIDTQYF; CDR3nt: TGCGCCAGCAGTGAGATAGATACGCAGTATTTT
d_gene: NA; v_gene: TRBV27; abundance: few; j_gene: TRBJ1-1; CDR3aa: CASSLGRATEAFF; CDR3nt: TGTGCCAGCAGTTTAGGAAGGGCCACTGAAGCTTTCTTT
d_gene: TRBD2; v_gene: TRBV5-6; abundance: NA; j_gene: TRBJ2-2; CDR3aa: CASSPISGGSTGELFF; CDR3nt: TGTGCCAGCAGCCCCATTAGCGGGGGAAGCACCGGGGAGCTGTTTTTT
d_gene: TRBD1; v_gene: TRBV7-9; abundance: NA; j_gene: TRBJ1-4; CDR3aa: CASSLGDRGEKLFF; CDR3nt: TGTGCCAGCAGCTTAGGGGACAGAGGCGAAAAACTGTTTTTT
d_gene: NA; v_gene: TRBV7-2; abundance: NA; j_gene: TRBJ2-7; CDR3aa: CASSLGWDVGYEQYF; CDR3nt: TGTGCCAGCAGCTTAGGGTGGGATGTGGGTTACGAGCAGTACTTC
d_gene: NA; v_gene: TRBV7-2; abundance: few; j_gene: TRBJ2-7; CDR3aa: CASSLKGSTYEQYF; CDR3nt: TGTGCCAGCAGCTTAAAGGGGTCCACCTACGAGCAGTACTTC
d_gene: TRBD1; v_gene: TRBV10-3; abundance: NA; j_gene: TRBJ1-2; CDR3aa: CAISDRDSSSYTF; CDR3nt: TGTGCCATCAGTGACCGGGACAGTTCTAGCTACACCTTC
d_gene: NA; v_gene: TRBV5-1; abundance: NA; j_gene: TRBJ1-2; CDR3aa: CASTGLRGWTVYGYTF; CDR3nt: TGCGCCAGCACCGGTCTTAGGGGTTGGACAGTCTATGGCTACACCTTC
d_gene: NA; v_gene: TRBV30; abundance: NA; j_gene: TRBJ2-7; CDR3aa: CAWSVRGNEQYF; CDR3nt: TGTGCCTGGAGTGTACGAGGGAACGAGCAGTACTTC
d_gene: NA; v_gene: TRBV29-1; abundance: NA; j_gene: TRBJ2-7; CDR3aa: CSVKPTSSYEQYF; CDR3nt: TGCAGCGTCAAACCGACAAGCTCCTACGAGCAGTACTTC
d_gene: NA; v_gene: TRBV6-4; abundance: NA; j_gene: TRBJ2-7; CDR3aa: CASSDVPGASEQYF; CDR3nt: TGTGCCAGCAGTGACGTGCCGGGGGCTTCGGAGCAGTACTTC
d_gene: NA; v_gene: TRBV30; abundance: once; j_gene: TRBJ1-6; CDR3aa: CAWSNAPEEPLHF; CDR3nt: TGTGCCTGGTCCAATGCACCCGAGGAACCCCTCCACTTT
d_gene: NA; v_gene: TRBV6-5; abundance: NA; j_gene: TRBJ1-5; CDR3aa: CASGGNSNQPQHF; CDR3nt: TGTGCCAGCGGCGGGAATAGCAATCAGCCCCAGCATTTT
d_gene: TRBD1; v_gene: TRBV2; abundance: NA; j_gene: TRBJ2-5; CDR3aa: CASRAGTGREETQYF; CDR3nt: TGTGCCAGCAGGGCCGGGACAGGGAGAGAGGAGACCCAGTACTTC
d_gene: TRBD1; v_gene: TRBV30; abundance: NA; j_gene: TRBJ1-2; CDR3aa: CAWTTGARYGYTF; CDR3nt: TGTGCCTGGACCACAGGGGCTAGGTATGGCTACACCTTC
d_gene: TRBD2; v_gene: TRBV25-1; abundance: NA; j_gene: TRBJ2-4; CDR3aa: CASSAGTSGGNIQYF; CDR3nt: TGTGCCAGCAGTGCCGGGACTAGCGGGGGGAACATTCAGTACTTC
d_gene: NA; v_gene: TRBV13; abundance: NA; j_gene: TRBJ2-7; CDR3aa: CASSLGAYEQYF; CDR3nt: TGTGCCAGCAGCTTAGGAGCCTACGAGCAGTACTTC
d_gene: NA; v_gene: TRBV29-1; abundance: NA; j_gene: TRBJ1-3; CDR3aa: CSVEGSRGRNTIYF; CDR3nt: TGCAGCGTTGAAGGTTCCAGGGGAAGAAACACCATATATTTT
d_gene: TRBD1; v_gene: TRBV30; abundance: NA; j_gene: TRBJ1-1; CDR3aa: CAWSVYRDSEAFF; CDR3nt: TGTGCCTGGAGTGTCTATCGGGACAGTGAAGCTTTCTTT
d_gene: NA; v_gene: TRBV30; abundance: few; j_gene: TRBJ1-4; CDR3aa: CAWQPGTANEKLFF; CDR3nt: TGTGCCTGGCAGCCCGGGACGGCTAATGAAAAACTGTTTTTT
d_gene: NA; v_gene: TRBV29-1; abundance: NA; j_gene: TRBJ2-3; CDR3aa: CSVGATVTDTQYF; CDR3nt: TGCAGCGTTGGAGCCACAGTCACAGATACGCAGTATTTT
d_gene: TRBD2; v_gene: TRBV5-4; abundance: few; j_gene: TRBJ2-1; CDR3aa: CASSTMRTSGGNEQFF; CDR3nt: TGTGCCAGCAGCACTATGCGGACTAGCGGGGGGAATGAGCAGTTCTTC
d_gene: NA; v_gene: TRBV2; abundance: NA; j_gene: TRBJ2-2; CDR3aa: CASSGTLTGELFF; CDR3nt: TGTGCCAGCTCCGGGACACTCACCGGGGAGCTGTTTTTT
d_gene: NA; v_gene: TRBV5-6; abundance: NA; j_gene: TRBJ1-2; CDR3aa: CASSRSAANYGYTF; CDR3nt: TGTGCCAGCAGCCGGTCGGCAGCCAACTATGGCTACACCTTC
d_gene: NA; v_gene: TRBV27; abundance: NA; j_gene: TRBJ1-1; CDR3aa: CASSFGHGVNTEAFF; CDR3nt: TGTGCCAGCAGTTTCGGACATGGGGTGAACACTGAAGCTTTCTTT
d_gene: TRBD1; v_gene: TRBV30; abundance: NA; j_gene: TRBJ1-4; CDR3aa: CAWSVQPTGNEKLFF; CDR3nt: TGTGCCTGGAGTGTCCAACCGACAGGGAATGAAAAACTGTTTTTT
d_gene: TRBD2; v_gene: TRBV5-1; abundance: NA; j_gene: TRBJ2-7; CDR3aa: CASSARGANEQYF; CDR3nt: TGCGCCAGCAGCGCGCGGGGGGCCAACGAGCAGTACTTC
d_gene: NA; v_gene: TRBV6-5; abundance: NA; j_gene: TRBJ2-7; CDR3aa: CASVYEQYF; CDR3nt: TGTGCCAGCGTATACGAGCAGTACTTC
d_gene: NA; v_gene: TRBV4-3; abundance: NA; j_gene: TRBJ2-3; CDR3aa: CASSQDATDTQYF; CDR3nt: TGCGCCAGCAGCCAGGATGCAACAGATACGCAGTATTTT
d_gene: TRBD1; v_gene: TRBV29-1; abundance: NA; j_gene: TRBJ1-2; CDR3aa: CSVGDRVNDGYTF; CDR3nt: TGCAGCGTGGGGGACAGGGTGAATGATGGCTACACCTTC
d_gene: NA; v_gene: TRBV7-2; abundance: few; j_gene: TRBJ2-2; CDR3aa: CASSSQAGMGTGELFF; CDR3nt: TGTGCCAGCAGCTCCCAGGCAGGGATGGGCACCGGGGAGCTGTTTTTT
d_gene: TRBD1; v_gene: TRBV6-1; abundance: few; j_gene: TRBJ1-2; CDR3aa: CASSRDRRYGYTF; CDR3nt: TGTGCCAGCAGTCGGGACAGGCGCTATGGCTACACCTTC
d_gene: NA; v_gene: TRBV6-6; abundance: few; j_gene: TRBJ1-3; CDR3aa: CASSNVENTIYF; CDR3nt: TGTGCCAGCAGCAACGTGGAAAACACCATATATTTT
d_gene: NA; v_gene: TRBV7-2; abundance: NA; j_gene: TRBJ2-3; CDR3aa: CASSPAGTLSTDTQYF; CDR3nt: TGTGCCAGCAGCCCAGCGGGGACACTTAGCACAGATACGCAGTATTTT
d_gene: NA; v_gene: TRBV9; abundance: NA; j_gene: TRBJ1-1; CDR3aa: CASSVASDRMNTEAFF; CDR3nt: TGTGCCAGCAGCGTAGCTTCAGACAGGATGAACACTGAAGCTTTCTTT
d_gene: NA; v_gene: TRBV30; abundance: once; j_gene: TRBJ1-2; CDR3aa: CAWRLMDVGGYTF; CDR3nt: TGTGCCTGGAGATTAATGGATGTCGGGGGCTACACCTTC
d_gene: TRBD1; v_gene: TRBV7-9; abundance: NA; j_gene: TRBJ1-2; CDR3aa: CASSPPGQGLNGYTF; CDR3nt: TGTGCCAGCAGCCCTCCCGGACAGGGACTAAATGGCTACACCTTC
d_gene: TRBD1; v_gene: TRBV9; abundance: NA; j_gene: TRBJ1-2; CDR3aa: CASSVEGAPRDYGYTF; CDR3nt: TGTGCCAGCAGCGTCGAGGGGGCGCCCAGGGACTATGGCTACACCTTC
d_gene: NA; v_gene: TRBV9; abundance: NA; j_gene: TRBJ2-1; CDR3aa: CASSVDLGVNEQFF; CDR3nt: TGTGCCAGCAGCGTAGACCTCGGGGTCAATGAGCAGTTCTTC
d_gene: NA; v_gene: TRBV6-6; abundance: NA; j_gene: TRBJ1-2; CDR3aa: CASTSDRSYGYTF; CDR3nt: TGTGCCAGCACCTCAGACAGAAGCTATGGCTACACCTTC
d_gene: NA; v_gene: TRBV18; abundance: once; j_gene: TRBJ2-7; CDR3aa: CASSPPRGENTYEQYF; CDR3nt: TGTGCCAGCTCCCCCCCAAGGGGGGAAAACACCTACGAGCAGTACTTC
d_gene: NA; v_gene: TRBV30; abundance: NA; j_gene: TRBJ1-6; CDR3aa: CACFPGVGSPLHF; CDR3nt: TGTGCCTGCTTCCCCGGGGTCGGGTCACCCCTCCACTTT
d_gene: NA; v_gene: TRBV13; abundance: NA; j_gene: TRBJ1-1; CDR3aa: CASSPPGEVAFF; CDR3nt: TGTGCCAGCAGCCCTCCAGGGGAGGTAGCTTTCTTT
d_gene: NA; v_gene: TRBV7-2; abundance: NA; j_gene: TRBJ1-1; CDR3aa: CASRRGQNTEAFF; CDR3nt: TGTGCCAGCAGACGGGGACAGAACACTGAAGCTTTCTTT
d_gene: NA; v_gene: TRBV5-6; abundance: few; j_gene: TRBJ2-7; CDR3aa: CASSFGTSYEQYF; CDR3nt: TGTGCCAGCAGCTTCGGCACTTCCTACGAGCAGTACTTC
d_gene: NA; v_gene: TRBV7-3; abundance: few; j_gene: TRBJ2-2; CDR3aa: CASSLTPGQGRTGELFF; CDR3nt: TGTGCCAGCAGCTTAACCCCAGGGCAGGGGAGGACCGGGGAGCTGTTTTTT
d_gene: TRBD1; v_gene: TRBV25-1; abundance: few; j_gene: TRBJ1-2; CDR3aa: CASSGGGTGRGRYGYTF; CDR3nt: TGTGCCAGCAGTGGAGGCGGGACAGGGAGGGGACGCTATGGCTACACCTTC
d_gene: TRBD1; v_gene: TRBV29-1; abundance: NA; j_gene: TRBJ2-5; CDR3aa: CSARQGMPETQYF; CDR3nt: TGCAGCGCAAGACAGGGGATGCCAGAGACCCAGTACTTC
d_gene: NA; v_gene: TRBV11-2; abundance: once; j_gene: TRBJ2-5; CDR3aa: CASSFGTRETQYF; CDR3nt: TGTGCCAGCAGCTTTGGAACGAGGGAGACCCAGTACTTC
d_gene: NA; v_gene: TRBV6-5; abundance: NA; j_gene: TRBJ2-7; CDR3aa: CASRRGNSYEQYF; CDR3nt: TGTGCCAGCAGGAGAGGGAACTCCTACGAGCAGTACTTC
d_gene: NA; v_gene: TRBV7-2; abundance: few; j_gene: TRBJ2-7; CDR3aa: CASSLVGDEQYF; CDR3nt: TGTGCCAGCAGCTTAGTAGGAGACGAGCAGTACTTC
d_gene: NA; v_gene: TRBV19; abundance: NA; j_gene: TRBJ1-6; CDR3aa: CASGDGTRINSPLHF; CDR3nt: TGTGCCAGCGGGGACGGGACAAGGATTAATTCACCCCTCCACTTT
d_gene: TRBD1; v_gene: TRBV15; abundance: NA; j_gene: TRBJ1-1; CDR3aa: CATTDRGRTFF; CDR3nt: TGTGCCACCACGGACAGGGGGAGAACTTTCTTT
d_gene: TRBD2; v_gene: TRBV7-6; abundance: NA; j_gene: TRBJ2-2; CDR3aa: CASSSTTQGLGGGELFF; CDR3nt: TGTGCCAGCAGCTCTACAACTCAAGGACTAGGTGGCGGGGAGCTGTTTTTT